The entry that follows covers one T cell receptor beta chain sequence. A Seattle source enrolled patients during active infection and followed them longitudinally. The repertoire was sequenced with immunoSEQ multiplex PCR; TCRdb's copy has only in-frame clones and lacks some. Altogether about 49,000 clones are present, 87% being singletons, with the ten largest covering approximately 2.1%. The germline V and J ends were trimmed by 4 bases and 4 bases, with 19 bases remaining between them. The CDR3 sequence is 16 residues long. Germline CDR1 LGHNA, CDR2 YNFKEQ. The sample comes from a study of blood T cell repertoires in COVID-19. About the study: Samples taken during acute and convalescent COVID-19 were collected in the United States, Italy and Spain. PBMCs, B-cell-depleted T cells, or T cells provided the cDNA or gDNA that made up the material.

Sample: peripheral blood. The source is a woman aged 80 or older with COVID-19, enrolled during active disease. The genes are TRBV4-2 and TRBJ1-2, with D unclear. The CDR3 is CASSPTLRGGGYGYTF. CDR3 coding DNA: TGTGCCAGCAGCCCGACCCTTCGGGGAGGAGGCTATGGCTACACCTTC.